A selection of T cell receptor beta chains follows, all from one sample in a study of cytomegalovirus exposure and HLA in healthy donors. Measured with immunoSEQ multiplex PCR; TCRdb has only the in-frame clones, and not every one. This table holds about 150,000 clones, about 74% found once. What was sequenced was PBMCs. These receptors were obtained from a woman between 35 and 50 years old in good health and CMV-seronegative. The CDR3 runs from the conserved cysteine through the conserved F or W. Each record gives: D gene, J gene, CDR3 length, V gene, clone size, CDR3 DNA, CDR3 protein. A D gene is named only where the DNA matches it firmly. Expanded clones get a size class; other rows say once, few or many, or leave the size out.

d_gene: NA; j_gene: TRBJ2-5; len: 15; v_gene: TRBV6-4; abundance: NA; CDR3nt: TGTGCCAGCAGTGGCCGGGTCTCTACGGGGGAGACCCAGTACTTC; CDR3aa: CASSGRVSTGETQYF
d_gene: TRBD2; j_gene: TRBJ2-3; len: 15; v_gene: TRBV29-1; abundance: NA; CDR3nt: TGCAGCGCCCACTCGGGACTAGCGGCCACAGATACGCAGTATTTT; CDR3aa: CSAHSGLAATDTQYF
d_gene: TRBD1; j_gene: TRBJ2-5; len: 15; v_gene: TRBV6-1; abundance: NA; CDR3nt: TGTGCCAGCAGTGGTGGGCAGGGGGCCGGTGAGACCCAGTACTTC; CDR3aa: CASSGGQGAGETQYF
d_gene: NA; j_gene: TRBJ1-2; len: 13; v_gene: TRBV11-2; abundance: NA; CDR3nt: TGTGCCAGCAGCTTAGGGACAGACTATGGCTACACCTTC; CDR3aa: CASSLGTDYGYTF
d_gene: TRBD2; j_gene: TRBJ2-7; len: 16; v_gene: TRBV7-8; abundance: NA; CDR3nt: TGTGCCAGCAGCTTAGCGGCGGCTAGCGGGGGGTACGAGCAGTACTTC; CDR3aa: CASSLAAASGGYEQYF
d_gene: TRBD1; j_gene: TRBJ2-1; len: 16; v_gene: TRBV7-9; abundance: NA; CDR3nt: TGTGCCAGCAGCCCCACTCCGGGACAGGGGGCACAGGAGCAGTTCTTC; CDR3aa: CASSPTPGQGAQEQFF
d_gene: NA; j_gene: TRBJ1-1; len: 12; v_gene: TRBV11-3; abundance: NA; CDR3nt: TGTGCCAGCAGCTTACACCCGAGTGAAGCTTTCTTT; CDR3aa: CASSLHPSEAFF
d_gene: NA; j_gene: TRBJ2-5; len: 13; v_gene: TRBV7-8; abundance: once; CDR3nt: TGTGCCAGCAGCTTGGAGTCACAAGAGACCCAGTACTTC; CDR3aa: CASSLESQETQYF
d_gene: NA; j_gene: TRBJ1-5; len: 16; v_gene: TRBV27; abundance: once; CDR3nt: TGTGCCAGCAGTTTTAAGAGTGAGAGGGGGAGTCAGCCCCAGCATTTT; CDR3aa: CASSFKSERGSQPQHF
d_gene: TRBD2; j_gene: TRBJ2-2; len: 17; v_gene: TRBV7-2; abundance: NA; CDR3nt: TGTGCCAGCAGCTTAGTAGTGCTAGCGGGAGAGACCGGGGAGCTGTTTTTT; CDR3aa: CASSLVVLAGETGELFF
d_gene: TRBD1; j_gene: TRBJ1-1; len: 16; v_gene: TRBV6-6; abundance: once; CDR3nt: TGTGCCAGCAGTACCCCTGCGGGACAGGGCATCACTGAAGCTTTCTTT; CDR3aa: CASSTPAGQGITEAFF
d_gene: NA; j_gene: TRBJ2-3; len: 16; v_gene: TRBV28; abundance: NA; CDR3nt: TGTGCCAGCAGTTTTCCGGCGGAGGCGGGCACAGATACGCAGTATTTT; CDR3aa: CASSFPAEAGTDTQYF
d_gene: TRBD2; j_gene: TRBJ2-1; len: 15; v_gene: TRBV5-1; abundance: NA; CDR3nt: TGCGCCAGCAGCTTCGGGACTAGCGGGGGGGATGAGCAGTTCTTC; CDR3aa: CASSFGTSGGDEQFF
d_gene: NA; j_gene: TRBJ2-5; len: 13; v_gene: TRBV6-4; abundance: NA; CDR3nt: TGTGCCAGCAGCGAGGGTCTCCGAAAGACCCAGTACTTC; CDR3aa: CASSEGLRKTQYF
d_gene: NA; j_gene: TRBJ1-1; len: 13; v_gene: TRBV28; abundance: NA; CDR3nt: TGTGCCACAGAACGGGACTTAAACACTGAAGCTTTCTTT; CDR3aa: CATERDLNTEAFF
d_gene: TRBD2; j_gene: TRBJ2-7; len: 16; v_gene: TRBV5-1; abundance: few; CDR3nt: TGCGCCAGCAGCTTAAGCGGGGCACCCCCACCCTACGAGCAGTACTTC; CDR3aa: CASSLSGAPPPYEQYF
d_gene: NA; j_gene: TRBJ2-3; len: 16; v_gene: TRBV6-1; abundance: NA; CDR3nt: TGTGCCAGCAGTGTTCGATCGGGCGGGGTCACAGATACGCAGTATTTT; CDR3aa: CASSVRSGGVTDTQYF
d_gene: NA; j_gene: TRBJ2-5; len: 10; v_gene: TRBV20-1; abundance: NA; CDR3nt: TGCAGTGCTATCAGGGGAATCCAGTACTTC; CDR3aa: CSAIRGIQYF
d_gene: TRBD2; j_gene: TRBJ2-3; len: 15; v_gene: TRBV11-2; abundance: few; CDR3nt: TGTGCCACCGAGGGTAGCGGGGCTAGCACAGATACGCAGTATTTT; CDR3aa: CATEGSGASTDTQYF
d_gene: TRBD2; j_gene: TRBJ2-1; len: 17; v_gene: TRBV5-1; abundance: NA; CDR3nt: TGCGCCAGCAGCCGTTTGACTAGCGGGGGACCCGTGGATGAGCAGTTCTTC; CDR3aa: CASSRLTSGGPVDEQFF
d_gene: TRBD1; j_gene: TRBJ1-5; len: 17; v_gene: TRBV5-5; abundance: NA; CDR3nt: TGTGCCAGCAGCTTGCTAGGGACAGGGGTCCTGAATCAGCCCCAGCATTTT; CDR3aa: CASSLLGTGVLNQPQHF
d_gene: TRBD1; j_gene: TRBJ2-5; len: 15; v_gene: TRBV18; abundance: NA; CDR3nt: TGTGCCAGCTCACCAAAGACAGGGGCCCAAGAGACCCAGTACTTC; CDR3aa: CASSPKTGAQETQYF
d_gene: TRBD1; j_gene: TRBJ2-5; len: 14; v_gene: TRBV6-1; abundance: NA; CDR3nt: TGTGCCACCCAGCCACAGGGGCGACAGGAGACCCAGTACTTC; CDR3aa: CATQPQGRQETQYF
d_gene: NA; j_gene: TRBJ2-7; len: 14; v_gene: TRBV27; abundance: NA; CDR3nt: TGTGCCAGCAGTGGTTCAGGCACGAACTACGAGCAGTACTTC; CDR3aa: CASSGSGTNYEQYF